Following are 18 T cell receptor beta chains from one sample sequenced in a study of cytomegalovirus exposure and HLA in healthy donors (TCRdb year 2017). The method was the immunoSEQ multiplex PCR assay. For the multiplex PCR, a mixture combining 60 forward primers for TCR Vbeta segments and 13 reverse primers for TCR Jbeta segments was used. TCRdb provides this immuneACCESS table in a form limited to in-frame rearrangements. Some clones are lacking; in checked studies, under half of them reflect an unresolved V gene, and why the rest are absent is not known. Within this sample are 120,000 or so clones, with 77% of them counted one time only. The leading ten clones occupy approximately 3.7% of the sample. The sequenced sample consisted of PBMCs. The receptor source for this set is a human donor in good health.

V usage is TRBV28 and J usage is TRBJ1-1; D remains ambiguous. Trimming left V 2 bases short and J 7 bases short, with 11 bases between. CDR3 size: 13 residues. Germline assignment: CDR1 MDHEN and CDR2 SYDVKM. DNA for the CDR3: TGTGCCAGCAGTTTAAATTCCGAGGGTGAAGCTTTCTTT. Translation: CASSLNSEGEAFF.

This clone showed up just once. The chain has TRBV9 and TRBJ2-2; 10 nucleotides match TRBD2. The CDR3 is 18 amino acids. V shed 2 bases, J shed 4 bases, and the junction held 11 bases outside the gene matches. The germline CDR1 and CDR2 sequences are SGDLS and YYNGEE. CDR3 sequence: CASSVLAGGGGSTGELFF. In DNA, the CDR3 is TGTGCCAGCAGCGTTTTAGCGGGAGGAGGAGGGTCCACCGGGGAGCTGTTTTTT.

The rearrangement joins TRBV14 to TRBJ2-7; D is unclear. The germline V gene has CDR1 SGHDN and CDR2 FVKESK. The CDR3 length is 14 residues. V lost 0 bases and J 5 bases, leaving 11 bases between the germline ends. The CDR3 DNA follows: TGTGCCAGCAGCCAAGAGGGCTCCTACCACGAGCAGTACTTC. It is translated as CASSQEGSYHEQYF.

The chain is built from TRBV18 and TRBJ1-2; D might be TRBD1 (5 bases). The germline V and J ends were trimmed by 1 base and 6 bases, with 21 bases remaining between them. CDR1 and CDR2 (germline): KGHSH, LQKENI. This CDR3 has 17 amino acids. This CDR3 reads CASSPRQGEASPNGYTF. The CDR3 bases are TGTGCCAGCTCACCACGGCAGGGCGAGGCGTCCCCAAATGGCTACACCTTC. Full variable domain (outside the CDR3, taken from reference TRBV18 and TRBJ1-2): NAGVMQNPRHLVRRRGQEARLRCSPMKGHSHVYWYRQLPEEGLKFMVYLQKENIIDESGMPKERFSAEFPKEGPSILRIQQVVRGDSAAYFCASSPRQGEASPNGYTFGSGTRLTVV.

This rearrangement joins TRBV6-4 to TRBJ2-1; D possibly corresponds to TRBD2 (6 bases). Looked up from germline, CDR1 is MRHNA and CDR2 is SNTAGT. This CDR3 has 13 residues. V was pared by 6 bases and J by 10 bases, with 16 bases between. The CDR3 sequence: CASSRDSLEEQFF. As DNA, the CDR3 is TGTGCCAGCAGCAGGGACTCCCTAGAGGAGCAGTTCTTC.

This chain joins TRBV19 and TRBJ2-1, with 8 bases matching TRBD2. V dropped 6 bases and J dropped 1; count of bases not matched to a gene: 8. CDR1 is LNHDA and CDR2 is SQIVND in the germline V gene (reference sequence). The CDR3 has 16 amino acids. CDR3 amino acids: CASSEQAGASYNEQFF. For the CDR3, the DNA is TGTGCCAGTAGCGAACAAGCGGGAGCTTCCTACAATGAGCAGTTCTTC.

This clone was recorded only once. The CDR3 here is CASSVRDRGFREQYF. The CDR3 DNA reads as TGTGCCAGCAGCGTCCGGGACAGGGGATTCCGGGAGCAGTACTTC. This chain connects TRBV9 to TRBJ2-7; 10 bases map to TRBD1. The CDR3 consists of 15 residues. Germline values: CDR1 SGDLS, CDR2 YYNGEE. After removal of 2 bases from V and 7 bases from J, the junction contained 9 bases not matched to a gene. The whole variable domain, filled in from reference TRBV9 and TRBJ2-7, reads DSGVTQTPKHLITATGQRVTLRCSPRSGDLSVYWYQQSLDQGLQFLIQYYNGEERAKGNILERFSAQQFPDLHSELNLSSLELGDSALYFCASSVRDRGFREQYFGPGTRLTVT.

The V gene is TRBV28, the J gene TRBJ1-3; D not certain. V was cut by 3 bases and J by 4 bases, with 13 bases left in between. This CDR3 has 15 residues. Germline CDR1 and CDR2: MDHEN and SYDVKM. In nucleotides, the CDR3 is TGTGCCAGCAGTTTGAGTTTGGCAGCGGGAAACACCATATATTTT. Amino acid sequence: CASSLSLAAGNTIYF.

This chain uses TRBV11-2 with TRBJ2-3, with a weak D call TRBD2 (6 bases). Per germline, CDR1 SGHAT and CDR2 FQNNGV. The CDR3 loop spans 17 amino acids. V dropped 4 bases and J dropped 0 bases, with 17 bases sitting between them. CDR3 sequence: CASSSTYTSSSTDTQYF. The CDR3 coding sequence is TGTGCCAGCAGCTCCACCTATACTAGCTCCAGCACAGATACGCAGTATTTT.

A few counts support this clone. The gene calls are TRBV10-3 and TRBJ2-5, with 15 bases matching TRBD2. With 5 bases clipped from V and 2 bases from J, the junction kept 3 bases outside the gene matches. The CDR3 is 16 residues long. Germline assignment: CDR1 ENHRY and CDR2 SYGVKD. This chain's CDR3 is CAISSGLAGGQETQYF. CDR3 DNA: TGTGCCATCAGTTCCGGACTAGCGGGAGGGCAAGAGACCCAGTACTTC.

The CDR3 region is CAWSVQTGRNEKLFF. In nucleotides, the CDR3 is TGTGCCTGGAGTGTCCAGACAGGGAGGAATGAAAAACTGTTTTTT. The V call is TRBV30, the J call TRBJ1-4, with 7 bases identical to TRBD1. Germline V gene data show CDR1 as GTSNPN and CDR2 as SVGIG (reference sequence). The CDR3 covers 15 residues. The ends lost 0 bases at V and 5 bases at J; junction bases unmatched: 6.

The J gene is TRBJ1-1, the V gene TRBV9; D is uncertain. V was trimmed by 4 bases and J by 7 bases, leaving 11 bases between them. The CDR3 totals 12 residues. Per germline, CDR1 SGDLS and CDR2 YYNGEE. The CDR3 loop reads CASSPQVSEAFF. The CDR3 coding sequence is TGTGCCAGCAGCCCGCAAGTTAGTGAAGCTTTCTTT. Looking up the rest from reference TRBV9 and TRBJ1-1 gives the full variable domain: DSGVTQTPKHLITATGQRVTLRCSPRSGDLSVYWYQQSLDQGLQFLIQYYNGEERAKGNILERFSAQQFPDLHSELNLSSLELGDSALYFCASSPQVSEAFFGQGTRLTVV.

The chain has TRBV7-9 and TRBJ2-7, with 9 positions matching TRBD2. From germline, CDR1 is SEHNR and CDR2 FQNEAQ (reference sequence). Trimming cost V 8 bases and J 5 bases; bases outside gene matches: 7. The CDR3 spans 13 residues. CDR3 sequence (DNA): TGTGCCAGCGGGGGCGGGAGGGGGGACGAGCAGTACTTC. Translation: CASGGGRGDEQYF.

The chain has TRBV5-1 and TRBJ1-1, with 8 bases fitting TRBD1. J lost 5 bases, V lost 1 base, and 7 bases had no gene match. The CDR3 is made up of 15 amino acids. The V gene's germline CDR1 is SGHRS and CDR2 YFSETQ. The CDR3 sequence is CASSLQGALGTEAFF. The DNA of the CDR3 is TGCGCCAGCAGCTTGCAGGGGGCGCTTGGAACTGAAGCTTTCTTT.

The chain uses TRBV7-9 and TRBJ1-1, with 8 bases aligning to TRBD1. Germline V CDR1 and CDR2: SEHNR, FQNEAQ (reference sequence). This CDR3 spans 16 amino acids. With 0 bases clipped from V and 3 bases from J, the junction kept 6 bases outside the gene matches. The CDR3 sequence is CASSLAGQGRHTEAFF. In nucleotides, the CDR3 is TGTGCCAGCAGCTTAGCTGGACAGGGAAGGCACACTGAAGCTTTCTTT. Together with reference TRBV7-9 and TRBJ1-1, the CDR3 gives the full variable domain: DTGVSQNPRHKITKRGQNVTFRCDPISEHNRLYWYRQTLGQGPEFLTYFQNEAQLEKSRLLSDRFSAERPKGSFSTLEIQRTEQGDSAMYLCASSLAGQGRHTEAFFGQGTRLTVV.

As to this clone: Other DNA sequences from this sample encode an identical CDR3 as well. The CDR3, as DNA: TGTGCCAGCAGCTCCGGACAGGGAAGGACTGAAGCTTTCTTT. It codes for CASSSGQGRTEAFF. V is TRBV7-6 and J is TRBJ1-1; 8 bases agree with TRBD1. This CDR3 comprises 14 residues. J was trimmed by 5 bases and V by 4 bases; bases with no gene match: 6. Germline V gene sequence: CDR1 SGHVS, CDR2 FNYEAQ.

This chain joins TRBV28 and TRBJ1-2; D perhaps matches TRBD1 (5 bases). The V gene lost 8 bases and the J gene lost 4 bases, with 20 bases spanning the gap. Looked up from germline, CDR1 is MDHEN and CDR2 is SYDVKM. CDR3 length: 15 residues. This CDR3 reads CASQMGGIGFYGYTF. DNA for the CDR3: TGTGCCAGCCAAATGGGGGGGATTGGGTTCTATGGCTACACCTTC.

The chain carries TRBV15 and TRBJ1-2; D not resolved. V was shortened by 3 bases and J by 4 bases, with 12 bases between the two germline ends. CDR1 is LNHNV and CDR2 is YYDKDF in the germline V gene (reference sequence). This CDR3 is 14 amino acids long. The DNA of the CDR3 is TGTGCCACCAGCAGGGGAGGACGGGGCTATGGCTACACCTTC. Its protein is CATSRGGRGYGYTF.